This entry lists 24 T cell receptor beta chains sequenced from one sample in a study of control samples from healthy donors and cancer patients. Method: immunoSEQ multiplex PCR; TCRdb's copy keeps in-frame clones and lacks some. The sample has about 160,000 clones, around nine tenths seen once. The specimen was blood. All receptors come from a man aged 25-40 years in good health.

This clone has just a few counts. This chain joins TRBV23-1 and TRBJ2-5; TRBD1 matches 7 bases. TRBV23-1 is an ORF, with its function uncertain. The junction had 8 bases not matched to a gene; V was cut back by 7 bases and J by 0 bases. The CDR3 extends over 15 amino acids. The CDR3 DNA is TGCGCCAGCACCCAGGACAGGCCCGACCAAGAGACCCAGTACTTC. Protein product: CASTQDRPDQETQYF.

V gene TRBV6-5 combines with J gene TRBJ2-7; 9 nucleotides agree with TRBD2. V lost 7 bases, J lost 6 bases, and 10 bases stayed unmatched. This CDR3 has 14 amino acids. Germline V gene data show CDR1 as MNHEY and CDR2 as SVGAGI. CDR3 nucleotides: TGTGCCAGCACTCGGAGCGGGAGGATAGGCGAGCAGTACTTC. It yields the protein CASTRSGRIGEQYF.

The chain uses TRBV4-1 and TRBJ1-1; no reliable D call. V lost 2 bases, J lost 1 base, and 14 bases lay in between. CDR1 MGHRA and CDR2 YSYEKL come from the germline V gene. This CDR3 has 16 residues. In DNA form, the CDR3 reads TGCGCCAGCAGCCAAATTCCCGTCGGAGGGAACACTGAAGCTTTCTTT. Residues: CASSQIPVGGNTEAFF.

The chain is built from TRBV5-1 and TRBJ1-1, with 10 bases fitting TRBD1. Germline V gives CDR1 SGHRS, CDR2 YFSETQ. There are 14 residues in the CDR3. The junction had 5 bases not matched to a gene; V was cut back by 7 bases and J by 2 bases. This chain's CDR3 is CASGTGAFNTEAFF. In DNA, the CDR3 is TGCGCCAGCGGGACAGGGGCATTTAACACTGAAGCTTTCTTT.

A single count supports this clone. This chain connects TRBV5-1 to TRBJ1-2; 7 bases match TRBD1. The CDR3 loop spans 14 amino acids. Trimming at V came to 0 bases and at J to 5 bases, leaving 4 bases not matched to a gene. Germline V lookup: CDR1 SGHRS, CDR2 YFSETQ. The CDR3 region has the DNA TGCGCCAGCAGCTTGGGACAGGGACGATATGGCTACACCTTC. Translation gives CASSLGQGRYGYTF.

J is TRBJ1-2 and V is TRBV29-1; D not certain. The V end was cut by 1 base, the J end by 8 bases, with 14 bases between. This CDR3 spans 13 amino acids. From germline, CDR1 is SQVTM and CDR2 ANQGSEA. CDR3 region: CSVEGQEGRGYTF. The CDR3, as DNA: TGCAGCGTTGAAGGCCAGGAGGGTAGAGGCTACACCTTC.

This chain connects TRBV29-1 to TRBJ2-5; 7 positions match TRBD1. Germline assignment: CDR1 SQVTM and CDR2 ANQGSEA. V trimming: 2 bases; J trimming: 1 base; junction bases outside the gene matches: 10. The CDR3 length is 16 residues. CDR3 sequence reads: CSVELLAGTVQETQYF. The CDR3, as DNA: TGCAGCGTTGAACTTTTGGCCGGGACAGTCCAAGAGACCCAGTACTTC.

V and J are TRBV4-1 and TRBJ1-6; D unclear. Germline CDR1 MGHRA, CDR2 YSYEKL. V was pared by 0 bases and J by 11 bases, with 8 bases between. There are 13 residues in the CDR3. The CDR3 protein is CASSQDPWTPLHF. The CDR3 bases are TGCGCCAGCAGCCAAGATCCGTGGACACCCCTCCACTTT.

The chain links TRBV19 to TRBJ1-5, with D perhaps TRBD1 (6 bases). The CDR3 runs 12 residues. V was shortened by 10 bases and J by 7 bases, with 14 bases between the two germline ends. Per germline, CDR1 LNHDA and CDR2 SQIVND (reference sequence). This CDR3 is CATGGRRQPQHF. In nucleotides, the CDR3 is TGTGCCACGGGGGGGCGCCGGCAGCCCCAGCATTTT.

The chain couples TRBV11-2 to TRBJ2-2, with no clear D. The V gene lost 4 bases and the J gene lost 5 bases, with 14 bases spanning the gap. From germline, CDR1 is SGHAT and CDR2 FQNNGV. The CDR3 contains 15 residues. This chain's CDR3 is CASSSGQVRTGELFF. The DNA of the CDR3 is TGTGCCAGCAGCTCGGGTCAAGTACGGACCGGGGAGCTGTTTTTT.

Worth noting for this clone: Other DNA sequences from this sample encode an identical CDR3 as well. The V gene is TRBV18, the J gene TRBJ2-5; D gene uncertain. Trimming pared 2 bases from V and 3 bases from J, leaving 1 base between. The CDR3 loop spans 11 amino acids. Looked up from germline, CDR1 is KGHSH and CDR2 is LQKENI. CDR3 in amino acids: CASSPKETQYF. The CDR3 DNA is TGTGCCAGCTCACCAAAAGAGACCCAGTACTTC.

The chain employs TRBV7-2 and TRBJ1-4, with TRBD1 identical over 11 bases. The CDR3 has 17 residues. The V segment lost 1 base and the J segment 8 bases; nucleotides outside the gene matches: 9. CDR1 SGHTA and CDR2 FQGNSA come from the germline V gene. The CDR3 region is CASSLVGTGGLREKLFF. The CDR3 coding sequence is TGTGCCAGCAGCTTAGTAGGGACAGGGGGGCTCAGGGAAAAACTGTTTTTT.

CDR3 amino acids: CASSFDRFSGNTIYF. CDR3 bases: TGTGCCAGCAGCTTTGACAGGTTCTCTGGAAACACCATATATTTT. J is TRBJ1-3 and V is TRBV5-6, with D tentatively TRBD1 (6 bases). The ends were cut back, 2 bases at V and 0 bases at J, with 9 bases in the middle. The V gene's germline CDR1 is SGHDT and CDR2 YYEEEE. This CDR3 comprises 15 residues.

The chain recombines TRBV24-1 with TRBJ1-2; unclear D gene. The CDR3 sequence is 12 residues long. Deletions cut 9 bases from V and 1 base from J, with 8 bases between. Looked up from germline, CDR1 is KGHDR and CDR2 is SFDVKD. The CDR3 region has the DNA TGTGCCACCGGCTCTCTTAACTATGGCTACACCTTC. It is translated as CATGSLNYGYTF.

The CDR3 nucleotides are TGTGCCAGCACCGGGGGACAGGGGGCAAGGGAGCAGTACTTC. As protein: CASTGGQGAREQYF. The J gene is TRBJ2-7, the V gene TRBV5-6, with 12 positions matching TRBD1. V was pared by 6 bases and J by 7 bases, with 8 bases of the junction left unmatched. In germline, CDR1 is SGHDT, CDR2 YYEEEE. The CDR3 runs 14 residues.

This clone showed up just once. This chain links TRBV5-1 with TRBJ2-2; perhaps TRBD1 as D (6 bases). With 3 bases removed from V and 2 bases from J, the gap between germline ends came to 11 bases. The CDR3 spans 15 residues. Per germline, CDR1 SGHRS and CDR2 YFSETQ. The CDR3 DNA sequence: TGCGCCAGCAGCTGGGGGACAACAAACACCGGGGAGCTGTTTTTT. Encoded protein: CASSWGTTNTGELFF.

Details on this clone: This specimen includes other DNA sequences encoding the same CDR3. The chain recombines TRBV3-1 (or the pseudogene TRBV3-2) with TRBJ2-6, with TRBD1 identical over 9 bases. CDR3 length: 16 residues. Germline V gene sequence: CDR1 LGHDT, CDR2 YNNKEL (reference sequence). J was trimmed by 2 bases and V by 4 bases; bases with no gene match: 3. CDR3 loop: CASSPRDRAGANVLTF. CDR3 bases: TGTGCCAGCAGCCCCCGGGACAGGGCTGGGGCCAACGTCCTGACTTTC.

This sequence joins TRBV28 and TRBJ1-5; D perhaps matches TRBD1 (5 bases). CDR3 length equals 14 residues. Trimming cost V 8 bases and J 7 bases, with 18 bases left between them. The V gene's germline CDR1 is MDHEN and CDR2 SYDVKM. The CDR3 is CASRGGAKVQPQHF. CDR3 DNA sequence: TGTGCCAGCCGGGGAGGGGCAAAGGTCCAGCCCCAGCATTTT.

The chain uses TRBV6-1 and TRBJ1-2, with a tentative D call TRBD1 (6 bases). CDR3 size: 14 residues. The V end was cut by 3 bases, the J end by 4 bases, with 12 bases between. Germline assignment: CDR1 MNHNS and CDR2 SASEGT. CDR3 nucleotide sequence: TGTGCCAGCAGTGAGTCAGGGGCCATCTATGGCTACACCTTC. This sequence encodes CASSESGAIYGYTF.

This chain links TRBV28 with TRBJ2-3, with D possibly matching TRBD1 (5 bases). V was pared by 3 bases and J by 6 bases, with 19 bases between. Germline CDR1 MDHEN, CDR2 SYDVKM. There are 16 residues in the CDR3. In nucleotides, the CDR3 is TGTGCCAGCAGTTTCCCTGCCAGGGTAATGGCGGATACGCAGTATTTT. Protein product: CASSFPARVMADTQYF. Variable domain in full (rest from reference TRBV28 and TRBJ2-3): DVKVTQSSRYLVKRTGEKVFLECVQDMDHENMFWYRQDPGLGLRLIYFSYDVKMKEKGDIPEGYSVSREKKERFSLILESASTNQTSMYLCASSFPARVMADTQYFGPGTRLTVL.

The chain combines TRBV6-6 with TRBJ2-1, with 13 bases lining up with TRBD2. Germline V lookup: CDR1 MNHNY, CDR2 SVGAGI (reference sequence). The length of the CDR3 is 15 residues. The ends lost 5 bases at V and 7 bases at J; junction bases unmatched: 5. The chain's CDR3 is CASSTTSGRDNEQFF. The CDR3 DNA reads TGTGCCAGCAGTACCACTAGCGGGAGGGATAATGAGCAGTTCTTC.

V usage is TRBV7-2 and J usage is TRBJ2-5; TRBD1 is a possible D gene (6 bases). The CDR3 spans 14 residues. Germline V CDR1 and CDR2: SGHTA, FQGNSA. Deletions cut 4 bases from V and 1 base from J, with 10 bases between. CDR3 nucleotide sequence: TGTGCCAGCAGCTCGGACAGTTTCCAAGAGACCCAGTACTTC. Its protein product is CASSSDSFQETQYF.

The rearrangement joins TRBV5-5 to TRBJ1-6; no clear D. The germline V gene has CDR1 SGHKS and CDR2 YYEKEE (reference sequence). Trimming removed 0 bases at V and 8 bases at J, with 12 bases between. There are 15 residues in the CDR3. This CDR3 is CASSLGELGDSPLHF. Written as DNA, the CDR3 is TGTGCCAGCAGCTTGGGTGAATTGGGCGATTCACCCCTCCACTTT.

V is TRBV7-2 and J is TRBJ2-1, with D unclear. The V end was cut by 5 bases, the J end by 8 bases, with 25 bases between. The CDR3 runs to 17 residues. Germline values: CDR1 SGHTA, CDR2 FQGNSA. CDR3 sequence (DNA): TGTGCCAGCAGCGCCCTCCCCTCTGGTTTGGGTATGGATGAGCAGTTCTTC. This translates into CASSALPSGLGMDEQFF.